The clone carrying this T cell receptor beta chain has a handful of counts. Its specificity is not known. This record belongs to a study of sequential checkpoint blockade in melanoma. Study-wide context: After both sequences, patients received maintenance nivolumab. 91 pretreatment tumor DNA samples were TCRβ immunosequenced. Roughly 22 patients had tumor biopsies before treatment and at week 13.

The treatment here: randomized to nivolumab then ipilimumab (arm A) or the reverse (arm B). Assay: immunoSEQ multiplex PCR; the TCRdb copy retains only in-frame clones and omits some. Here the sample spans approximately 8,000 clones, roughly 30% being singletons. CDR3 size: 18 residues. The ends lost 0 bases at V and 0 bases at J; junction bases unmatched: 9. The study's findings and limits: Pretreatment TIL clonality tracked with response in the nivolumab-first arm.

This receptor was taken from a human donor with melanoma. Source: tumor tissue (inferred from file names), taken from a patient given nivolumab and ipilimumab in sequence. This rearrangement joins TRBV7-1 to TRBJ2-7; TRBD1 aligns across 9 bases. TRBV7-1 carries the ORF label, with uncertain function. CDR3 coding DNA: TGTGCCAGCAGCTCAGCGGTAGAACAGGGGGCCCCCTCCTACGAGCAGTACTTC. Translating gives CASSSAVEQGAPSYEQYF.